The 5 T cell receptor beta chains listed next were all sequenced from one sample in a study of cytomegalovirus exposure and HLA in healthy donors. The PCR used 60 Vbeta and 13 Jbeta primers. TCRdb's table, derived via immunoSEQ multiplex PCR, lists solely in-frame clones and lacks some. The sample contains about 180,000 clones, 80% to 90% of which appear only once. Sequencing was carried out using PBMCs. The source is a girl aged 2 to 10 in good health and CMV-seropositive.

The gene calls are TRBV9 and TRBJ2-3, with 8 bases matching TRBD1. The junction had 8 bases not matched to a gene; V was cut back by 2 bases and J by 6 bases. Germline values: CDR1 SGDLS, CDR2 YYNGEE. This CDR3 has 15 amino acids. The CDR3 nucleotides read TGTGCCAGCAGCGTCAGGGGGCTTGGGGTGGATACGCAGTATTTT. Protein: CASSVRGLGVDTQYF. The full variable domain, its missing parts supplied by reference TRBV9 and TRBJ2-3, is DSGVTQTPKHLITATGQRVTLRCSPRSGDLSVYWYQQSLDQGLQFLIQYYNGEERAKGNILERFSAQQFPDLHSELNLSSLELGDSALYFCASSVRGLGVDTQYFGPGTRLTVL.

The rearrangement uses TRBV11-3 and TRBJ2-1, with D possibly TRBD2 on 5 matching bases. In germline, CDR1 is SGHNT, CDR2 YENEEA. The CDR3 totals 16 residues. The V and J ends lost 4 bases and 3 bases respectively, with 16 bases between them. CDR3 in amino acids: CASSSSRARDYNEQFF. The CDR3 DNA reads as TGTGCCAGCAGCTCCTCGAGGGCCCGAGACTACAATGAGCAGTTCTTC. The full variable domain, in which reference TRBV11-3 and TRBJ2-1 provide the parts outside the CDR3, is EAGVVQSPRYKIIEKKQPVAFWCNPISGHNTLYWYLQNLGQGPELLIRYENEEAVDDSQLPKDRFSAERLKGVDSTLKIQPAELGDSAVYLCASSSSRARDYNEQFFGPGTRLTVL.

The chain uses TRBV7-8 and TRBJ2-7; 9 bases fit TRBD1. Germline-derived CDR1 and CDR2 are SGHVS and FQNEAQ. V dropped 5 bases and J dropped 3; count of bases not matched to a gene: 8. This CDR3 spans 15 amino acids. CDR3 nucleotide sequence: TGTGCCAGCAGCACCCAGACAGGGGGAGTCTACGAGCAGTACTTC. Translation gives CASSTQTGGVYEQYF.

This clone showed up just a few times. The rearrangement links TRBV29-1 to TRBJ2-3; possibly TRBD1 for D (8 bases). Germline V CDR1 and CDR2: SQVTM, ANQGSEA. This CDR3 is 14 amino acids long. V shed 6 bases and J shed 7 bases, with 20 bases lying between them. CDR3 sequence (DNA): TGCAGCGTGGGGGGGTGGGGGGACAGGAATACGCAGTATTTT. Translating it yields CSVGGWGDRNTQYF.

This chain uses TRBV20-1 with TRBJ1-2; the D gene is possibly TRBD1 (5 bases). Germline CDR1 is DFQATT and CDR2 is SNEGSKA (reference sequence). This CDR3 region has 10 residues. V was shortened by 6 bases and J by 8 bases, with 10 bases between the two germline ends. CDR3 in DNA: TGCAGTGCCAGGACAAACGGCTACACCTTC. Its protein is CSARTNGYTF.